Listed below are T cell receptor beta chains from one sample, sequenced in a study of metastatic and nonmetastatic thyroid tumors. TCRdb used MiXCR to call clones anew from the PCR reads. The sample lists about 15,000 clones, about 3.5% occurring once. Sequenced: tumor tissue. Receptors originate from a female donor with papillary thyroid cancer or a benign thyroid nodule (not recorded which). Some clones in this sample may be carry-over from other donors' samples. Both conserved end residues are part of each CDR3. The D gene is left open where the match is weak. Not all rows give a size; the values are once, few, many and, for expanded clones, a class.

few	TRBV5-1	.	17	TRBJ1-5	CASSSLQGIDSNQPQHF	TGCGCCAGCAGCTCGCTACAGGGTATTGATAGCAATCAGCCCCAGCATTTT
.	TRBV20-1	.	14	TRBJ2-1	CSAQDGSSYNEQFF	TGCAGTGCCCAGGATGGGAGCTCCTACAATGAGCAGTTCTTC
.	TRBV3-1	TRBD1	13	TRBJ1-4	CASSPGQGEKLFF	TGTGCCAGCAGCCCCGGACAGGGTGAAAAACTGTTTTTT
few	TRBV12-3/TRBV12-4	TRBD2	15	TRBJ2-2	CASRRLAGRGGELFF	TGTGCCAGCAGACGACTAGCGGGACGGGGCGGGGAGCTGTTTTTT
.	TRBV6-1	.	13	TRBJ1-3	CASSEHSGNTIYF	TGTGCCAGCAGTGAACACTCTGGAAACACCATATATTTT
few	TRBV6-1	TRBD1	12	TRBJ1-1	CASTDRDTEDLF	TGTGCCAGCACGGACAGGGACACTGAAGATTTATTT
.	TRBV4-3	.	19	TRBJ1-3	CASSQAISGRATSGNTIYF	TGCGCCAGCAGCCAAGCCATTTCAGGAAGGGCTACCTCTGGAAACACCATATATTTT
few	TRBV6-5	.	14	TRBJ2-2	CASSYGENTGELFF	TGTGCCAGCAGTTATGGGGAGAACACCGGGGAGCTGTTTTTT
many	TRBV12-3/TRBV12-4	.	14	TRBJ2-5	CASSYPESQETQYF	TGTGCCAGCAGTTACCCAGAGTCTCAAGAGACCCAGTACTTC
.	TRBV20-1	.	14	TRBJ2-3	CSARRFGDPDTQYF	TGCAGTGCTAGAAGATTTGGGGATCCAGATACGCAGTATTTT
.	TRBV28	.	15	TRBJ2-1	CASNLQGGPYNEQFF	TGTGCCAGCAACTTGCAGGGGGGGCCCTACAATGAGCAGTTCTTC
few	TRBV12-3/TRBV12-4	.	13	TRBJ1-4	CASNAPGKEKLFF	TGTGCCAGCAACGCACCAGGGAAGGAAAAACTGTTTTTT
few	TRBV28	.	14	TRBJ2-7	CASRGGGRAYEQYF	TGTGCCAGCAGGGGGGGCGGACGAGCCTACGAGCAGTACTTC
few	TRBV28	.	15	TRBJ1-5	CASSFALGHNQPQHF	TGTGCCAGCAGTTTCGCACTTGGGCACAATCAGCCCCAGCATTTT
large	TRBV20-1	TRBD1	15	TRBJ2-7	CSARGDRIKPYEQYF	TGCAGTGCTAGAGGGGACAGGATAAAACCTTACGAGCAGTACTTC
.	TRBV6-1	.	12	TRBJ2-3	CASSGAGDTQYF	TGTGCCAGTTCCGGGGCGGGAGATACGCAGTATTTT
.	TRBV7-3	TRBD2	16	TRBJ2-1	CASSPSGMSSYNEQFF	TGTGCCAGCAGCCCTAGCGGGATGAGCTCCTACAATGAGCAGTTCTTC
.	TRBV12-3/TRBV12-4	TRBD1	13	TRBJ2-3	CASRLTGSDTQYF	TGTGCCAGCAGGTTGACAGGGTCGGATACGCAGTATTTT
.	TRBV15	.	16	TRBJ1-5	CATSGFSGGPNQPQHF	TGTGCCACCAGCGGATTTTCGGGGGGCCCTAATCAGCCCCAGCATTTT
.	TRBV5-1	.	14	TRBJ2-3	CASSPGLGTDTQYF	TGCGCCAGCAGCCCCGGACTGGGTACAGATACTCAGTATTTT
few	TRBV20-1	TRBD1	13	TRBJ1-2	CSAETQTGEGYTF	TGCAGTGCTGAAACCCAGACAGGGGAGGGCTACACCTTC
.	TRBV6-5	.	17	TRBJ2-2	CASSYPNRGTTGGELFF	TGTGCCAGCAGTTATCCCAACCGGGGGACGACCGGCGGGGAGCTGTTTTTT
.	TRBV6-1	.	12	TRBJ2-2	CASSLRTGELFF	TGTGCCAGCAGTTTGAGAACCGGGGAGCTGTTTTTT
few	TRBV7-9	.	13	TRBJ2-3	CASSLVHTDTQYF	TGTGCCAGCAGCTTAGTCCACACAGATACGCAGTATTTT
few	TRBV7-9	.	16	TRBJ1-5	CASSLILGYSNQPQHF	TGTGCCAGCAGCTTAATTCTGGGTTATAGCAATCAGCCCCAGCATTTT
.	TRBV7-6	.	13	TRBJ2-5	CASSFGTQETQYF	TGTGCCAGCAGCTTCGGGACCCAAGAGACCCAGTACTTC
few	TRBV28	.	11	TRBJ2-2	CASSYTGELFF	TGTGCCAGCAGTTATACCGGGGAGCTGTTTTTT
.	TRBV20-1	.	13	TRBJ1-1	CSAVGAQYTEAFF	TGCAGTGCTGTAGGAGCGCAATACACTGAAGCTTTCTTT
.	TRBV6-1	TRBD1	16	TRBJ1-2	CASREWTGQGIGGYTF	TGTGCCAGCAGAGAATGGACGGGACAGGGTATAGGTGGCTACACCTTC
few	TRBV6-1	.	14	TRBJ2-2	CASSEHIDTGELFF	TGTGCCAGCAGTGAACATATAGACACCGGGGAGCTGTTTTTT
few	TRBV6-5	.	15	TRBJ2-3	CASSYSAGTGDTQYF	TGTGCCAGCAGTTACTCGGCAGGGACGGGAGATACGCAGTATTTT
many	TRBV7-8	TRBD1	13	TRBJ1-2	CASSVGQDYGYTF	TGTGCCAGCAGCGTGGGACAGGACTATGGCTACACCTTC
few	TRBV20-1	.	13	TRBJ1-1	CSAMTLDSAEAFF	TGCAGTGCTATGACACTCGATTCGGCTGAAGCTTTCTTT
.	TRBV2	.	15	TRBJ1-6	CASSRTGSYNSPLHF	TGTGCCAGCAGCCGAACGGGCTCCTATAATTCACCCCTCCACTTT
few	TRBV6-2/TRBV6-3	TRBD1	15	TRBJ2-1	CASIMGTGGYNEQFF	TGTGCCAGCATAATGGGGACAGGGGGCTACAATGAGCAGTTCTTC
medium-sized	TRBV7-7	.	15	TRBJ2-1	CASSLGKGYYNEQFF	TGTGCTAGCAGCTTAGGTAAAGGGTACTACAATGAGCAGTTCTTC
few	TRBV12-3/TRBV12-4	.	17	TRBJ1-2	CASSSPALPTKSYGYTF	TGTGCCAGCAGTTCCCCGGCCCTACCGACAAAGAGCTATGGCTACACCTTC
.	TRBV7-6	.	15	TRBJ2-1	CASSLVGGQFNEQFF	TGTGCCAGCAGCTTAGTAGGGGGACAATTCAATGAGCAGTTCTTC
.	TRBV28	.	15	TRBJ1-2	CASRVPKGGVDGYTF	TGTGCCAGCAGAGTCCCTAAAGGGGGGGTCGATGGCTACACCTTC
.	TRBV28	.	17	TRBJ1-2	CASSFPSTGKENYGYTF	TGTGCCAGCAGTTTCCCCTCCACAGGGAAAGAAAACTATGGCTACACCTTC
.	TRBV6-1	.	14	TRBJ1-2	CASSEAETVYGYTF	TGTGCCAGCAGTGAAGCCGAGACAGTCTATGGCTACACCTTC
few	TRBV6-1	.	13	TRBJ2-7	CASTGGGTYAHYF	TGTGCCAGCACAGGTGGGGGAACCTACGCGCACTACTTC
many	TRBV5-4	.	13	TRBJ2-2	CASRRSLRGELFF	TGTGCCAGCAGAAGGAGCCTTCGAGGGGAGCTGTTTTTT
few	TRBV19	.	15	TRBJ1-2	CASSASWAGKGGYTF	TGTGCCAGTAGCGCATCCTGGGCGGGGAAAGGTGGCTACACCTTC
.	TRBV28	TRBD2	19	TRBJ2-3	CASSSPTFTSGRAPHTQYF	TGTGCCAGCAGTTCTCCCACGTTTACTAGCGGGAGGGCCCCACATACGCAGTATTTT
medium-sized	TRBV28	.	15	TRBJ1-1	CASSENRAGNTEAFF	TGTGCCAGCAGTGAAAACAGGGCCGGGAACACTGAAGCTTTCTTT
few	TRBV7-9	.	14	TRBJ2-7	CASSLVAGNREQYF	TGTGCCAGCAGCTTAGTCGCAGGGAACAGGGAGCAGTACTTC
.	TRBV12-3/TRBV12-4	.	15	TRBJ2-1	CASSLGGFGYNEQFF	TGTGCCAGCAGTTTAGGGGGGTTTGGTTACAATGAGCAGTTCTTC
few	TRBV11-2	TRBD1	13	TRBJ1-2	CASSFTGVYGYTF	TGTGCCAGCAGCTTTACAGGGGTCTATGGCTACACCTTC
many	TRBV4-2	.	13	TRBJ2-4	CASSQDLGDIQYF	TGTGCCAGCAGCCAAGATCTCGGCGACATTCAGTACTTC
.	TRBV6-2/TRBV6-3	.	17	TRBJ1-5	CASRSTYWGVGNQPQHF	TGTGCCAGCAGATCTACCTACTGGGGGGTAGGAAATCAGCCCCAGCATTTT